The 8 T cell receptor beta chains reported below all come from one sample, sequenced in a study of identical twins. TCRdb reprocessed the 5' RACE reads via MiXCR and lists one record per CDR3 protein. In the table there are approximately 250,000 distinct CDR3 sequences, approximately 5.9% of which are singletons. These data also featured in a second study, about T cells expressing NK-cell markers.

Sample: CD8+ T cells sorted from blood. These receptors were collected from a woman aged 18 to 35 in good health.

This clonotype was observed many times. The chain couples TRBV7-9 to TRBJ2-5, with D tentatively TRBD1 or TRBD2 (5 bases each). CDR1 SEHNR and CDR2 FQNEAQ come from the germline V gene (reference sequence). This CDR3 region has 15 residues. Trimming cost V 5 bases and J 5 bases, with 18 bases left between them. The CDR3 DNA is TGTGCCAGCAGCCCAACGCAGGGATGGGGGGAGACCCAGTACTTC. It codes for CASSPTQGWGETQYF.

The sample holds many counts of this clonotype. The rearrangement joins TRBV4-3 to TRBJ1-5; D remains unclear. V was pared by 4 bases and J by 5 bases, with 12 bases between. CDR1 and CDR2 (germline): LGHNA, YSLEER. The CDR3 is 14 residues long. For the CDR3, the DNA is TGCGCCAGCAGCCTCCGGACGACCCATCAGCCCCAGCATTTT. Its protein is CASSLRTTHQPQHF.

This chain joins TRBV11-3 and TRBJ2-7, with 11 bases that match TRBD2. This CDR3 is 15 amino acids long. Per germline, CDR1 SGHNT and CDR2 YENEEA. Trimming cost V 5 bases and J 4 bases; bases outside gene matches: 7. The CDR3 here is CASSPASGGSYEQYF. As DNA, the CDR3 is TGTGCCAGCAGCCCGGCTAGCGGGGGGTCTTACGAGCAGTACTTC.

The chain employs TRBV3-1 and TRBJ2-3; TRBD2 might be the D (7 bases). This CDR3 spans 17 amino acids. The germline gives CDR1 LGHDT, CDR2 YNNKEL (reference sequence). Trimming stripped 2 bases from V and 2 bases from J, with 17 bases between. The DNA of the CDR3 is TGTGCCAGCAGCCAATTGTGGGCGGGGGCGATCACAGATACGCAGTATTTT. It encodes CASSQLWAGAITDTQYF.

The chain carries TRBV6-1 and TRBJ2-1, with D tentatively TRBD1 or TRBD2 (5 bases each). The germline CDR1 and CDR2 sequences are MNHNS and SASEGT. The CDR3 loop spans 16 amino acids. Trimming removed 5 bases at V and 4 bases at J, with 18 bases between. CDR3 in amino acids: CASSPRGGGLYNEQFF. The CDR3 nucleotides read TGTGCCAGCAGTCCGCGAGGTGGGGGTCTGTACAATGAGCAGTTCTTC.

This chain uses TRBV7-9 with TRBJ2-7; D is undetermined. The CDR3 is made up of 14 amino acids. The V and J ends lost 4 bases and 1 base respectively, with 11 bases between them. Germline V lookup: CDR1 SEHNR, CDR2 FQNEAQ (reference sequence). The CDR3 here is CASSSRAGSYEQYF. In nucleotides, the CDR3 is TGTGCCAGCAGCTCTCGGGCTGGTTCCTACGAGCAGTACTTC.

This clonotype was seen a handful of times. The chain has TRBV7-2 and TRBJ2-7; TRBD1 might be the D (6 bases). CDR1 is SGHTA, CDR2 FQGNSA, per germline. V was pared by 2 bases and J by 5 bases, with 19 bases between. This CDR3 is 16 amino acids long. In DNA form, the CDR3 reads TGTGCCAGCAGCTTAAGAGGCCGGACAGTGTTCGACGAGCAGTACTTC. It yields the protein CASSLRGRTVFDEQYF.

The chain recombines TRBV7-6 with TRBJ2-1; the D is unclear. Trimming shortened V by 1 base and J by 10 bases, and 14 bases separated the two germline ends. Germline V gene lookup returns CDR1 SGHVS and CDR2 FNYEAQ. This CDR3 is 14 amino acids long. In DNA, the CDR3 is TGTGCCAGCAGCTTAGATTCAGGAATGAGGGAGCAGTTCTTC. This translates into CASSLDSGMREQFF.